This T cell receptor (beta chain) was sequenced for a study of T-cell reconstitution after alpha-beta-depleted transplantation in children. The TCRbeta library was prepared with unique molecular identifiers. TCRdb ran MiXCR on the PCR reads and lists one entry per CDR3 protein. Of about 610,000 distinct CDR3 sequences listed, 10% are singletons. Material: PBMCs from the stem cell graft donor, obtained from the stem cell graft. This clonotype was obtained from a human donor who donated a stem cell graft to a child with acute myeloid leukemia.

For the CDR3, the DNA is TGCAGTGCTAGCCGAGCCTCTAACTACAATGAGCAGTTCTTC. Its protein product is CSASRASNYNEQFF. The rearrangement links TRBV20-1 to TRBJ2-1; no clear D gene. V lost 3 bases, J lost 3 bases, and 12 bases lay in between. Germline CDR1 is DFQATT and CDR2 is SNEGSKA (reference sequence). This CDR3 comprises 14 residues.